The source of this T cell receptor (beta chain) is a study of blood T cell repertoires in COVID-19. Study information: Acute-phase and convalescent COVID-19 samples originated in the United States, Italy and Spain. T cells, B-cell-depleted T cells, or PBMCs supplied cDNA or gDNA.

Germline trimming cut 2 bases from V and 5 bases from J; bases unmatched to any gene: 6. The CDR3 covers 15 residues. Germline V gene data show CDR1 as MNHEY and CDR2 as SMNVEV (reference sequence). Authors' analysis steps: Cell counts per sample came from amplifying reference gene primers. Only in-frame clones appear in the TCRdb table, and some are missing; sequencing was by immunoSEQ multiplex PCR. D and trimming come from the DNA, and the V and J calls and clone size come from that table. The sample lists 120,000 to 150,000 clones, 84% seen once, with around 8% in the top ten. The receptor's source is a human donor in a cohort sampled during active COVID-19. The chain combines TRBV27 with TRBJ2-7, with 10 positions matching TRBD2. Sequenced material: peripheral blood. The DNA of the CDR3 is TGTGCCAGCAGTTTAGAGGGACTAGCGTCCCACGAGCAGTACTTC. Translating gives CASSLEGLASHEQYF.